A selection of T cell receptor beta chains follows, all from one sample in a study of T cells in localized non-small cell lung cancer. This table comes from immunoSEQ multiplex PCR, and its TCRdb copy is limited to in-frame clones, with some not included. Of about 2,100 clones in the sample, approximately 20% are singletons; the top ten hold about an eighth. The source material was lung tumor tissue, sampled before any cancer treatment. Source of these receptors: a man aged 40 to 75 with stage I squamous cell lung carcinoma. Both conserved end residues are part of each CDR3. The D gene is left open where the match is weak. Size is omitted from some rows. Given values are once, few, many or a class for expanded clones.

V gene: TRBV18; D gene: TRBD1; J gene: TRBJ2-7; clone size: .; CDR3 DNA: TGTGCCAGCTCAGCCGGGACAGGGATAAGCGAGCAGTACTTC; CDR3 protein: CASSAGTGISEQYF
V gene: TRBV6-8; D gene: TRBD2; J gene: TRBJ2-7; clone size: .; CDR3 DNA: TGTGCCAGCAGTTCCCCCGGCGGGAGGAACAGCAACGAGCAGTACTTC; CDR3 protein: CASSSPGGRNSNEQYF
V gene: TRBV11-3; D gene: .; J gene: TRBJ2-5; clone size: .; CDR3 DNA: TGTGCCAGCACCATCTCCAGCGGCGTTGGTGAGACCCAGTACTTC; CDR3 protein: CASTISSGVGETQYF
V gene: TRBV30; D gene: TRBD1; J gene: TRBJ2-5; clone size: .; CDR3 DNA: TGTGCCTGGAGGTCCCCTCGCCGGACAGGCCAAGAGACCCAGTACTTC; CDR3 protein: CAWRSPRRTGQETQYF
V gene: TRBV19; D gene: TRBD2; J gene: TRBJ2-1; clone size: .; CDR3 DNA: TGTGCCAGTACTTCATTAGCGGGAGGGTCCTACAATGAGCAGTTCTTC; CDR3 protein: CASTSLAGGSYNEQFF
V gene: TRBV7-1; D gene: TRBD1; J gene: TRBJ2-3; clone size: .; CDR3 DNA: TGTGCCAGCAGTGAAGGGACAGAAACAGATACGCAGTATTTT; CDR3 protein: CASSEGTETDTQYF
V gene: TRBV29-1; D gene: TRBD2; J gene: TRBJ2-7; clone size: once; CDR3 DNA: TGCAGCGCCCGACTAGCGCCCGCCTACGAGCAGTACTTC; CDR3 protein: CSARLAPAYEQYF
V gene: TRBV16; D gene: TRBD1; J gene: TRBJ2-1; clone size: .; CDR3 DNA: TGTGCCAGCAGCCTCTCTAATCGGCACAGGGGGAAGCAGTTCTTC; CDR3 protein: CASSLSNRHRGKQFF
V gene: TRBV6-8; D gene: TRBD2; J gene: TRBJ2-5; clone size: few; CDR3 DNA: TGTGCCAGCAGTAGCGGGAGGGGCCAAGAGACCCAGTACTTC; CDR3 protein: CASSSGRGQETQYF
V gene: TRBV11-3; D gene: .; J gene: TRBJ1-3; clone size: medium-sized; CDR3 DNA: TGTGCCAGCAGCTTAACGCCGGATGGCGGCTCTGGAAACACCATATATTTT; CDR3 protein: CASSLTPDGGSGNTIYF
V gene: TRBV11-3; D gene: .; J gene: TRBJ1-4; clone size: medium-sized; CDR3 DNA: TGTGCCAGCAGCTTAGATCGGACAAAAGAAAAACTGTTTTTT; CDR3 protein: CASSLDRTKEKLFF
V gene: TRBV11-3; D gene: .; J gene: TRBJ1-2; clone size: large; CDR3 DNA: TGTGCCAGCAGCTTAGATTCAGGGAACTATGGCTACACCTTC; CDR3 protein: CASSLDSGNYGYTF
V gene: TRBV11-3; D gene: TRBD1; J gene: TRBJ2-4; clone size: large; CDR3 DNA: TGTGCCAGCAGCGGACGACAGGGCCAAAACATTCAGTACTTC; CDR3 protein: CASSGRQGQNIQYF
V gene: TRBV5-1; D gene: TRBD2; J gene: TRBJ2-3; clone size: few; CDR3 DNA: TGCGCCAGCAGCCAAGGGACTAGCGGACTAGATACGCAGTATTTT; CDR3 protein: CASSQGTSGLDTQYF
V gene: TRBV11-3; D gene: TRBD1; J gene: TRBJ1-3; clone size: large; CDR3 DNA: TGTGCCAGCAGCTTAGTGGCCAGGGGGCTCTCTGGAAACACCATATATTTT; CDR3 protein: CASSLVARGLSGNTIYF
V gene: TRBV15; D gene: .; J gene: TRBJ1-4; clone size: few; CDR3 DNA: TGTGCCACCAGCAGAGATCAAGGGAGGGGTGAAAAACTGTTTTTT; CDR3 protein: CATSRDQGRGEKLFF
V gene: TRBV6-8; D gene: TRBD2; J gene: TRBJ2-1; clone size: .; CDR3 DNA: TGTGCCAGCAGTTACCGGACTAGCGGGCTGAATGAGCAGTTCTTC; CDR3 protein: CASSYRTSGLNEQFF
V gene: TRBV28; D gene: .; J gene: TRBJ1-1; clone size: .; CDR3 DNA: TGTGCCAGCACAGGGCGGGACACTGAAGCTTTCTTT; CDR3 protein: CASTGRDTEAFF
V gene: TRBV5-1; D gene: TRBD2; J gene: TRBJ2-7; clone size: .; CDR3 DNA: TGCGCCAGCAGCTTGGGGACTAGCGGGAGCTCCTACGAGCAGTACTTC; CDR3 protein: CASSLGTSGSSYEQYF
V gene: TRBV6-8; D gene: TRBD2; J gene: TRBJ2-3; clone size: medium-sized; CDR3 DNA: TGTGCCAGCAGTTACCCGGGAGGGGGGGGAGATACGCAGTATTTT; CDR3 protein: CASSYPGGGGDTQYF
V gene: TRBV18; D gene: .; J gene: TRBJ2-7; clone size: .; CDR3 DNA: TGTGCCAGCTCACCAGGACAGATCTACGAGCAGTACTTC; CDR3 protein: CASSPGQIYEQYF
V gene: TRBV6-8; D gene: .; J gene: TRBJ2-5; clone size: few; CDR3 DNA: TGTGCCAGCCGGAGCAGCGGGGAGACCCAGTACTTC; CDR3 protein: CASRSSGETQYF
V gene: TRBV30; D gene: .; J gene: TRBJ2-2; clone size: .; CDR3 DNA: TGTGCCTGGAGTTTCAGTGGGGGCACCGGGGAGCTGTTTTTT; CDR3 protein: CAWSFSGGTGELFF
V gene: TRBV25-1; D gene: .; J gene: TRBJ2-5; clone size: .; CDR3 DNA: TGTGCCAGCAGTCTAATGGGGGTTCGAGAGACCCAGTACTTC; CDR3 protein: CASSLMGVRETQYF
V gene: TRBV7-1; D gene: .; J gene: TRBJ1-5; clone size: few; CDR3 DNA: TGTGCCAGCAGCTCGACTGGTTTTACGCCCCAGCATTTT; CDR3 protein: CASSSTGFTPQHF
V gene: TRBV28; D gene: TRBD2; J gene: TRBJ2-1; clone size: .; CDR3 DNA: TGTGCCAGCAGTTTCTCCCCCAGACTAGCGGGAAAAGAGCAGTTCTTC; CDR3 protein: CASSFSPRLAGKEQFF